The 19 T cell receptor beta chains in this list originate from one sample, sequenced in a study of technical replicates of blood from a handful of donors. Measured with immunoSEQ multiplex PCR; TCRdb has only the in-frame clones, and not every one. The sample records more than 65,000 clones, roughly 94% being singletons. Specimen: T cells isolated from PBMCs. The receptors were gathered from a human donor in good health.

This chain connects TRBV5-1 to TRBJ1-4; 7 positions match TRBD1. Germline CDR1 is SGHRS and CDR2 is YFSETQ. J gave up 5 bases and V 7 bases, and 8 bases lay outside the gene matches. The CDR3 extends over 14 amino acids. The CDR3 loop is CASSSGQQNEKLFF. CDR3 nucleotides: TGCGCCAGCTCGTCGGGACAGCAGAATGAAAAACTGTTTTTT.

The gene calls are TRBV4-1 and TRBJ2-3, with 9 nucleotides matching TRBD1. The CDR3 has 17 amino acids. CDR1 and CDR2 (germline): MGHRA, YSYEKL. The V segment lost 1 base and the J segment 2 bases; nucleotides outside the gene matches: 7. The CDR3: CASSQGLRTGVTDTQYF. CDR3 bases: TGCGCCAGCAGCCAAGGTTTGCGGACAGGGGTCACAGATACGCAGTATTTT.

V usage is TRBV25-1 and J usage is TRBJ2-3; possibly TRBD1 for D (5 bases). The germline CDR1 and CDR2 sequences are MGHDK and SYGVNS. The CDR3 is made up of 11 amino acids. V shed 2 bases and J shed 12 bases, with 9 bases lying between them. In nucleotides, the CDR3 is TGTGCCAGCAGTGAAGTAGGGGAACAGTATTTT. Translated: CASSEVGEQYF.

The V call is TRBV10-2, the J call TRBJ1-2; D not resolved. CDR3 length: 13 residues. Looked up from germline, CDR1 is WSHSY and CDR2 is SAAADI. Trimming left V 3 bases short and J 8 bases short, with 13 bases between. The chain's CDR3 is CASSDSRGAGYTF. CDR3 DNA sequence: TGCGCCAGCAGTGATTCTCGGGGTGCGGGCTACACCTTC.

This chain uses TRBV27 with TRBJ2-3; perhaps TRBD1 as D (6 bases). This CDR3 is 15 amino acids long. Germline V gives CDR1 MNHEY, CDR2 SMNVEV (reference sequence). Trimming removed 2 bases from V and 2 bases from J, with 11 bases in between. As DNA, the CDR3 is TGTGCCAGCAGTTTAATAAGGGGGACCACAGATACGCAGTATTTT. Its translation is CASSLIRGTTDTQYF.

This chain uses TRBV29-1 with TRBJ2-3, with D hard to call. The V gene's germline CDR1 is SQVTM and CDR2 ANQGSEA. The CDR3 loop spans 12 amino acids. Trimming removed 3 bases from V and 2 bases from J, with 6 bases in between. The CDR3 nucleotides are TGCAGCGTTGAGTCTCTCACAGATACGCAGTATTTT. It translates to CSVESLTDTQYF.

J is TRBJ1-1 and V is TRBV18, with D maybe TRBD1 (5 bases). Between the trimmed V and J ends, which lost 6 bases and 7 bases, there was a span of 18 bases. Germline V gives CDR1 KGHSH, CDR2 LQKENI. The CDR3 runs to 14 residues. The chain's CDR3 is CASSPRDSFDEAFF. CDR3 coding DNA: TGTGCCAGCTCCCCGAGAGACAGTTTCGATGAAGCTTTCTTT.

V and J are TRBV7-9 and TRBJ2-3; D is perhaps TRBD2 (5 bases). The germline V gene encodes CDR1 SEHNR and CDR2 FQNEAQ (reference sequence). Trimming stripped 4 bases from V and 2 bases from J, with 19 bases between. The CDR3 has 17 amino acids. The CDR3 protein is CASSSISGGPPTDTQYF. The CDR3 nucleotides are TGTGCCAGCAGCTCAATATCCGGCGGGCCACCCACAGATACGCAGTATTTT.

In this sample, this clone turned up once. The rearrangement uses TRBV5-1 and TRBJ2-1, with TRBD2 identical over 10 bases. This CDR3 is 19 amino acids long. Unmatched junction bases numbered 17, after V lost 4 bases and J lost 4 bases. From germline, CDR1 is SGHRS and CDR2 YFSETQ. As DNA, the CDR3 is TGCGCCAGCAGCAGAGGGGGCTTAGCGGGAGGTCTCAGATACAATGAGCAGTTCTTC. It encodes CASSRGGLAGGLRYNEQFF.

This chain connects TRBV14 to TRBJ1-2, with no clear D. V lost 1 base and J 7 bases, leaving 10 bases between the germline ends. The CDR3 sequence is 13 residues long. CDR1 is SGHDN, CDR2 FVKESK, per germline. In DNA, the CDR3 is TGTGCCAGCAGCCAAGCCCGAGGAGGTGGCTACACCTTC. Amino acid sequence: CASSQARGGGYTF.

The chain joins TRBV27 to TRBJ2-1, with TRBD1 matching 7 bases. Germline V gene lookup returns CDR1 MNHEY and CDR2 SMNVEV (reference sequence). The trim removed 6 bases at V and 5 bases at J, leaving 10 bases unmatched. The CDR3 is made up of 15 amino acids. CDR3: CASREYRGGDNEQFF. CDR3 DNA: TGTGCCAGCAGAGAATACAGGGGTGGGGACAATGAGCAGTTCTTC.

The chain couples TRBV7-5 to TRBJ1-5; the table's D call, TRBD1, was not checked against the DNA. TRBV7-5 is recorded as a pseudogene. CDR3 length: 16 residues. The CDR3 sequence is CVRSLGTEELNQPQHF. The CDR3 coding sequence is TGTGTCAGAAGCTTAGGGACAGAGGAATTAAATCAGCCCCAGCATTTT.

V is TRBV6-5 and J is TRBJ2-1, with 9 bases fitting TRBD1. Germline V lookup: CDR1 MNHEY, CDR2 SVGAGI. Trimming removed 0 bases from V and 4 bases from J; junction bases left unmatched: 4. The CDR3 covers 16 residues. This chain's CDR3 is CASSYSPGQGYNEQFF. For the CDR3, the DNA is TGTGCCAGCAGTTACTCCCCGGGACAGGGTTACAATGAGCAGTTCTTC.

In its sample, this clone was seen a few times. The V gene is TRBV9, the J gene TRBJ1-1; no reliable D call. Germline loops: CDR1 SGDLS, CDR2 YYNGEE. V was shortened by 3 bases and J by 1 base, with 13 bases between the two germline ends. The CDR3 is made up of 15 amino acids. The CDR3, as DNA: TGTGCCAGCAGCGCGGTACAGAAACCGAACACTGAAGCTTTCTTT. Encoded protein: CASSAVQKPNTEAFF.

The chain couples TRBV27 to TRBJ2-2; 11 bases map to TRBD2. The CDR3 runs to 15 residues. Trimming cost V 6 bases and J 8 bases; bases outside gene matches: 8. Per germline, CDR1 MNHEY and CDR2 SMNVEV (reference sequence). The CDR3 protein is CASSLAGGPRGELFF. The CDR3 bases are TGTGCCAGCAGCCTAGCGGGAGGCCCCAGGGGGGAGCTGTTTTTT.

A single count supports this clone. V and J are TRBV4-1 and TRBJ1-5; 7 nucleotides line up with TRBD1. Trimming took 3 bases from V and 2 from J; bases not matched to a gene: 1. The CDR3 totals 14 residues. CDR1 is MGHRA and CDR2 is YSYEKL in the germline V gene. The CDR3 here is CASSQQGGNQPQHF. In nucleotides, the CDR3 is TGCGCCAGCAGCCAGCAGGGGGGCAATCAGCCCCAGCATTTT.

The chain has TRBV7-3 and TRBJ1-2, with 7 bases identical to TRBD1. V was pared by 4 bases and J by 4 bases, with 15 bases of the junction left unmatched. CDR1 is SGHTA, CDR2 FQGTGA, per germline. The CDR3 runs 17 residues. CDR3 in amino acids: CASSSIDSSGQLYGYTF. CDR3 coding DNA: TGTGCCAGCAGCTCAATAGATTCTTCGGGACAGCTCTATGGCTACACCTTC. The whole variable domain, filled in from reference TRBV7-3 and TRBJ1-2, reads GAGVSQTPSNKVTEKGKYVELRCDPISGHTALYWYRQSLGQGPEFLIYFQGTGAADDSGLPNDRFFAVRPEGSVSTLKIQRTERGDSAVYLCASSSIDSSGQLYGYTFGSGTRLTVV.

The J gene is TRBJ2-1, the V gene TRBV5-1; D is undetermined. CDR1 SGHRS and CDR2 YFSETQ come from the germline V gene. V lost 0 bases to trimming and J lost 8 bases, with 6 bases between them. The CDR3 is made up of 12 amino acids. Here the CDR3 DNA reads TGCGCCAGCAGCTTGGACTTGCATGAGCAGTTCTTC. Translated, it gives CASSLDLHEQFF.

V and J are TRBV4-1 and TRBJ2-7; possibly TRBD1 for D (6 bases). The CDR3 runs 16 residues. Germline-derived CDR1 and CDR2 are MGHRA and YSYEKL. Trimming left V 0 bases short and J 2 bases short, with 14 bases between. CDR3 loop: CASSQDARDKTYEQYF. In DNA form, the CDR3 reads TGCGCCAGCAGCCAAGATGCCCGGGACAAGACCTACGAGCAGTACTTC.